These T cell receptor beta chains were read from a single sample in a study of T cell repertoires in cytomegalovirus infection. TCRdb reprocessed the reads via MiXCR and lists one record per CDR3 protein. In the table there are roughly 230,000 distinct CDR3 sequences, around 6.2% of which are singletons. Sequenced material: PBMCs. The source of these receptors is a human donor in good health (CMV status not recorded). Some clones in this sample may be carry-over from other donors' samples. Both conserved end residues are part of each CDR3. The D gene is left open where the match is weak. The size entry is marked missing in some rows and otherwise reads once, few, many or a size class.

cdr3_aa cdr3_nt j_call d_call v_call clone_size
CASSLTGTNTEAFF TGTGCCAGCAGCTTAACAGGGACGAACACTGAAGCTTTCTTT TRBJ1-1 NA TRBV5-1 many
CASSSVQGLAKNIQYF TGTGCCAGCAGCTCGGTTCAGGGTTTAGCCAAAAACATTCAGTACTTC TRBJ2-4 NA TRBV7-2 few
CSHIRTGFGQPQHF TGCAGCCATATCCGGACAGGGTTCGGTCAGCCCCAGCATTTT TRBJ1-5 TRBD1 TRBV29-1 many
CASSRGQGFSGYTF TGCGCCAGCAGTCGTGGACAGGGGTTCTCTGGCTACACCTTC TRBJ1-2 TRBD1 TRBV4-3 many
CASKRERLNTGELFF TGTGCCAGCAAACGTGAGCGCTTGAACACCGGGGAGCTGTTTTTT TRBJ2-2 NA TRBV7-8 many
CSVETWDPHSSGYTF TGCAGCGTTGAAACGTGGGACCCTCACTCTTCTGGCTACACCTTC TRBJ1-2 NA TRBV29-1 few
CASSPRDGYTF TGTGCCAGCAGCCCCAGGGATGGCTACACCTTC TRBJ1-2 NA TRBV7-2 many
CASSDRDKIWAFF TGTGCCAGCAGCGACCGGGACAAAATTTGGGCTTTCTTT TRBJ1-1 NA TRBV6-2/TRBV6-3 many
CASKGGYTNTEAFF TGTGCCAGCAAAGGGGGGTACACCAACACTGAAGCTTTCTTT TRBJ1-1 NA TRBV2 many
CASSLVGGKSEKLFF TGTGCCAGCAGCTTAGTCGGCGGGAAAAGCGAAAAACTGTTTTTT TRBJ1-4 NA TRBV7-2 many
CASSPFNQPQHF TGTGCCAGCAGTCCTTTCAATCAGCCCCAGCATTTT TRBJ1-5 NA TRBV7-2 many
CASSSGSETQYF TGTGCCAGCAGCTCCGGTTCGGAGACCCAGTACTTC TRBJ2-5 NA TRBV7-2 many
CASSIGREPWAKNIQYF TGTGCCAGTAGTATAGGGAGGGAACCGTGGGCCAAAAACATTCAGTACTTC TRBJ2-4 NA TRBV19 NA
CASSRETGQSYEQYF TGTGCCAGCAGCCGAGAAACCGGACAGTCCTACGAGCAGTACTTC TRBJ2-7 NA TRBV7-8 many
CAISPGHMSSYNEQFF TGTGCCATCAGCCCCGGACATATGAGCTCCTACAATGAGCAGTTCTTC TRBJ2-1 NA TRBV10-3 many
CASSRQGVNYGYTF TGTGCCAGCAGCCGACAGGGGGTTAACTATGGCTACACCTTC TRBJ1-2 TRBD1 TRBV12-3/TRBV12-4 many
CASSALGYRRNTEAFF TGTGCCAGCAGCGCCTTAGGGTACAGAAGGAACACTGAAGCTTTCTTT TRBJ1-1 NA TRBV9 few
CSAFPGLAANEQFF TGCAGTGCTTTCCCGGGACTAGCGGCCAATGAGCAGTTCTTC TRBJ2-1 TRBD2 TRBV20-1 many
CASTPTGTSRPQHF TGTGCCAGTACCCCGACAGGGACCTCTCGGCCCCAGCATTTT TRBJ1-5 TRBD1 TRBV19 NA
CSAKGGPNEKLFF TGCAGCGCCAAGGGGGGCCCTAATGAAAAACTGTTTTTT TRBJ1-4 NA TRBV29-1 few
CASSATSGGAVYNEQFF TGTGCCAGCAGCGCGACTAGCGGGGGGGCAGTCTACAATGAGCAGTTCTTC TRBJ2-1 TRBD2 TRBV6-1 many
CASSRGQLTANTGELFF TGTGCCAGTAGCCGAGGACAGCTTACCGCGAACACCGGGGAGCTGTTTTTT TRBJ2-2 NA TRBV19 many
CASSFRDRTIEQYF TGCGCCAGCAGTTTCCGGGACAGGACAATCGAGCAGTACTTC TRBJ2-7 TRBD1 TRBV5-1 NA
CTSGGEDTQYF TGCACGTCGGGGGGCGAGGATACGCAGTATTTT TRBJ2-3 NA TRBV29-1 many
CASSLYTAAGGGTDTQYF TGTGCCAGCAGTTTATATACCGCCGCCGGAGGGGGGACAGATACGCAGTATTTT TRBJ2-3 NA TRBV27 many
CAWELVSSGNTIYF TGTGCCTGGGAACTTGTCAGCTCTGGAAACACCATATATTTT TRBJ1-3 NA TRBV30 NA
CSAWGMNTEAFF TGCAGTGCGTGGGGAATGAACACTGAAGCTTTCTTT TRBJ1-1 NA TRBV20-1 many
CSAREPNLETQYF TGCAGTGCTAGGGAGCCTAACTTAGAGACCCAGTACTTC TRBJ2-5 NA TRBV20-1 NA
CASSLGGTGTRAFF TGTGCCAGCAGCTTAGGGGGTACCGGGACTAGAGCTTTCTTT TRBJ1-1 NA TRBV7-8 many
CASSQDRYGALHF TGCGCCAGCAGCCAAGATCGTTACGGAGCCCTCCACTTT TRBJ1-6 NA TRBV4-1 many
CASSYGGDEQFF TGTGCCAGCAGTTATGGAGGGGATGAGCAGTTCTTC TRBJ2-1 NA TRBV6-2/TRBV6-3 many
CSVEGKNEQFF TGCAGCGTTGAAGGGAAGAATGAGCAGTTCTTC TRBJ2-1 NA TRBV29-1 many
CASSGRGRSYNSPLHF TGTGCCAGCAGTGGAAGGGGACGGTCCTATAATTCACCCCTCCACTTT TRBJ1-6 NA TRBV7-9 many
CASSRDTITGELFF TGCGCCAGCAGTCGGGACACCATCACCGGGGAGCTGTTTTTT TRBJ2-2 NA TRBV5-1 many
CSVIRDRGIYGYTF TGCAGCGTTATCCGGGACAGGGGGATCTATGGCTACACCTTC TRBJ1-2 TRBD1 TRBV29-1 many
CASRRVGLAGEETQYF TGTGCCAGCAGAAGAGTGGGACTAGCGGGGGAAGAGACCCAGTACTTC TRBJ2-5 TRBD2 TRBV7-2 many
CASSDNRQETQYF TGTGCCAGCAGTGATAACAGGCAAGAGACCCAGTACTTC TRBJ2-5 NA TRBV2 many
CSASTQDRGPYEQYF TGCAGTGCTAGTACACAGGATAGGGGACCTTACGAGCAGTACTTC TRBJ2-7 NA TRBV20-1 many
CASSELNGGYTF TGTGCCAGCAGTGAACTAAACGGCGGCTACACCTTC TRBJ1-2 NA TRBV6-1 few
CSAREGGPNTGELFF TGCAGTGCTAGAGAAGGCGGCCCGAACACCGGGGAGCTGTTTTTT TRBJ2-2 NA TRBV20-1 NA
CAISKTGVSNEQFF TGTGCCATCAGCAAGACAGGGGTGAGCAATGAGCAGTTCTTC TRBJ2-1 TRBD1 TRBV10-3 many
CSAKTVSGNTIYF TGCAGTGCCAAGACAGTCTCTGGAAACACCATATATTTT TRBJ1-3 NA TRBV20-1 many
CASSILAGVESEQFF TGTGCCAGCAGCATACTAGCGGGGGTAGAAAGTGAGCAGTTCTTC TRBJ2-1 TRBD2 TRBV7-9 NA
CSAETGAATEAFF TGCAGTGCAGAAACAGGGGCGGCCACTGAAGCTTTCTTT TRBJ1-1 TRBD1 TRBV20-1 few
CSVEGALANTGELFF TGCAGCGTTGAAGGGGCACTAGCGAACACCGGGGAGCTGTTTTTT TRBJ2-2 NA TRBV29-1 few
CASSEWTGSGYTF TGCGCCAGCAGTGAGTGGACAGGGAGCGGCTACACCTTC TRBJ1-2 TRBD1 TRBV10-2 few
CASSQDPLAGSTDTQYF TGCGCCAGCAGCCAAGATCCCCTAGCGGGGAGCACAGATACGCAGTATTTT TRBJ2-3 TRBD2 TRBV4-3 many
CASSLISSASMYGYTF TGTGCCAGCAGCTTAATAAGCAGTGCCTCAATGTATGGCTACACCTTC TRBJ1-2 NA TRBV7-3 many
CASSPGTSNIGELFF TGTGCCAGCAGCCCCGGGACTAGCAATATCGGGGAGCTGTTTTTT TRBJ2-2 TRBD2 TRBV7-7 many
CASSYRTGGYTF TGTGCCAGCAGCTACAGAACGGGGGGCTACACCTTC TRBJ1-2 NA TRBV7-2 many
CASSQEWQEDSNQPQHF TGCGCCAGCAGCCAAGAGTGGCAGGAAGATAGCAATCAGCCCCAGCATTTT TRBJ1-5 NA TRBV4-3 NA
CSVRTGTTDNSPLHF TGCAGCGTCCGTACCGGGACAACCGATAATTCACCCCTCCACTTT TRBJ1-6 NA TRBV29-1 many
CASSPGTGRDYEQYF TGTGCCAGCAGTCCCGGAACAGGGCGGGATTACGAGCAGTACTTC TRBJ2-7 NA TRBV28 few